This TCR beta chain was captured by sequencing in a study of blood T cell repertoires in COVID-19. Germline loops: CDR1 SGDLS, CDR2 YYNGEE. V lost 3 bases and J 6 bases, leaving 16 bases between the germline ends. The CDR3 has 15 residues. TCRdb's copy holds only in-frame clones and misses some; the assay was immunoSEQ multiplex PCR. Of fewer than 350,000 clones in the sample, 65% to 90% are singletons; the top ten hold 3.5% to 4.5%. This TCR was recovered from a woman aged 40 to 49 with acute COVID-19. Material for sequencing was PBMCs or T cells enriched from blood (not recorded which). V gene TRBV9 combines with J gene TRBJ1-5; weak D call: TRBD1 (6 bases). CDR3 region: CASSGPGGPGQPQHF. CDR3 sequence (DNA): TGTGCCAGCAGCGGCCCCGGGGGGCCGGGTCAGCCCCAGCATTTT.